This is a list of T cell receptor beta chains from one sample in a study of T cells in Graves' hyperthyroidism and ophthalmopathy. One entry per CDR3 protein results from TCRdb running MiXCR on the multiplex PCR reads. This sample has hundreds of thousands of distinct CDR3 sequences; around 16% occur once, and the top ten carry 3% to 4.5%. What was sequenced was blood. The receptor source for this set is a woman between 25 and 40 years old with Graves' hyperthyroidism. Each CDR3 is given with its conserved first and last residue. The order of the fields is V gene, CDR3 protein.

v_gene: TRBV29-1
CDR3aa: CSVEPLRGVEQFF

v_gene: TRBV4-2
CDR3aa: CASSQEWPSSEETQYF

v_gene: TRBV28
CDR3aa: CASRRGSNYGYTF

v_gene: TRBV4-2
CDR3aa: CASSPAVAGGTEAFF

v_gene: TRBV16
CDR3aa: CASSQSTALNTEAFF

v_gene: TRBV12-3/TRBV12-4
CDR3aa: CASNRGPPQEQYF

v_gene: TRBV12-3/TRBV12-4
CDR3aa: CASSRRGIKTDTQYF

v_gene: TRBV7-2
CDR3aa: CASSLDRGLETQYF

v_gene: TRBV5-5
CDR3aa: CASLGGSEAFF

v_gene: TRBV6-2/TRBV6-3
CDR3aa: CASTGRGNYGYTF

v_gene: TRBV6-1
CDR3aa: CAVLAGAGDTQYF

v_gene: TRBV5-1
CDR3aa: CASSLALLGGTDTQYF

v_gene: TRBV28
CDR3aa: CTSSLVERPQHF

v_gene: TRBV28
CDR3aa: CASSTQGRETQYF